Listed below are T cell receptor beta chains from one sample, sequenced in a study of memory CD8 T cells in hepatitis C reinfection. Only in-frame clones appear in the TCRdb table, and some are missing; sequencing was by immunoSEQ multiplex PCR. The sample includes 46,000 or so clones, roughly 87% of them seen just once. The sequencing sample was made of naive CD8+ T cells sorted from blood. These receptors all stem from a young man with hepatitis C virus infection. Each CDR3 is given with its conserved first and last residue. Fields, in order: V gene, CDR3 protein.

V: TRBV4-1; CDR3: CASSQESGYEQYF
V: TRBV19; CDR3: CASSRTGGGNEQFF
V: TRBV27; CDR3: CASSRTPNTEAFF
V: TRBV29-1; CDR3: CSVMGEGIDTQYF
V: TRBV19; CDR3: CASSITQGAGEAFF
V: TRBV27; CDR3: CASGREQFF
V: TRBV4-1; CDR3: CASSQDAGGTNEKLFF
V: TRBV19; CDR3: CASRQGEAKNIQYF
V: TRBV6-5; CDR3: CASSSGGANTEAFF
V: TRBV28; CDR3: CASNLPGGVTDTQYF
V: TRBV6-6; CDR3: CASSPSGLARAHEQYF
V: TRBV4-3; CDR3: CASSQELAGNGETQYF
V: TRBV19; CDR3: CASSKSDRGQETQYF
V: TRBV6-1; CDR3: CASHPVSTDTQYF
V: TRBV6-4; CDR3: CASSESGQGTEAFF
V: TRBV9; CDR3: CASSVGRTSPTDTQYF
V: TRBV7-9; CDR3: CASSGVSPRAGSYGYTF
V: TRBV5-4; CDR3: CASSLLEGNEQFF
V: TRBV4-2; CDR3: CASSQDRVPEQFF
V: TRBV2; CDR3: CASSEGSQYSNQPQHF
V: TRBV9; CDR3: CASSEIGRMADTQYF
V: TRBV19; CDR3: CASSLASTDTQYF
V: TRBV19; CDR3: CASNTGGDKLFF
V: TRBV27; CDR3: CANSHPGTGNTIYF
V: TRBV14; CDR3: CASSHGSGGATDTQYF
V: TRBV23-1; CDR3: CASSQSTTPDSGGPNEQFF
V: TRBV13; CDR3: CASSHRGDTEAFF
V: TRBV7-9; CDR3: CASSLEVEGAGEKLFF
V: TRBV9; CDR3: CASSPGGGRQPQHF
V: TRBV19; CDR3: CASSITAEAFF
V: TRBV4-3; CDR3: CASSQGQGYGYTF
V: TRBV6-5; CDR3: CASRWTENTEAFF
V: TRBV2; CDR3: CASSEQGQGIYEQYF
V: TRBV28; CDR3: CASSDMMTGASNYGYTF
V: TRBV23-1; CDR3: CASSPYAEQFF
V: TRBV5-1; CDR3: CASSTINRDTWHF
V: TRBV27; CDR3: CASSQGVEQFF
V: TRBV5-4; CDR3: CASSLKEGGTDTQYF
V: TRBV7-9; CDR3: CASSSTLAAPLGEQFF
V: TRBV27; CDR3: CASSFILATGTDTQYF
V: TRBV27; CDR3: CASTTSGSAHYNEQFF
V: TRBV5-4; CDR3: CASSFSGGVTGELFF
V: TRBV7-9; CDR3: CASSLEATGKTEAFF
V: TRBV9; CDR3: CASSVGQGDYGYTF
V: TRBV4-1; CDR3: CASSQVEGGEPSYEQYF
V: TRBV4-2; CDR3: CASSQDELASSYNEQFF
V: TRBV2; CDR3: CASSGWGGTDTQYF
V: TRBV6-5; CDR3: CASSYLEATEAFF
V: TRBV9; CDR3: CASSVAPENEQFF
V: TRBV20-1; CDR3: CSARDREQYF
V: TRBV27; CDR3: CASSAGARGYEQYF
V: TRBV7-9; CDR3: CASSFVDSYNEQFF
V: TRBV5-3; CDR3: CARSSDRGTQPQHF
V: TRBV14; CDR3: CASSQDLVKGELFF
V: TRBV7-9; CDR3: CASSFWSGGAEETQYF
V: TRBV6-4; CDR3: CASSASGGSYNEQFF
V: TRBV2; CDR3: CASSWAGVPSGTEAFF
V: TRBV2; CDR3: CASTGGYNEQFF
V: TRBV14; CDR3: CASSQLGGVNTEAFF